These T cell receptor beta chains were read from a single sample in a study of T-cell memory formation after mild COVID-19. TCRdb analysed the 5' RACE reads with MiXCR anew, one entry per CDR3 protein. The sample comprises fewer than 90,000 distinct CDR3 sequences, about 13% of which are singletons, and less than 45% rests with the top ten. The sample was PBMCs or a T cell subset sorted from them (not recorded which). These receptors came from a man between 18 and 29 years old who had mild COVID-19 (a few samples of this study predate the infection). Cell type and time point are not known. Each CDR3 is given with its conserved first and last residue. The D gene is left open where the match is weak. A clone size is listed for some rows: how often the clone was seen (once, few, many), or a class if it is expanded.

J gene	clone size	CDR3 length	D gene	V gene	CDR3 protein	CDR3 DNA
TRBJ2-7	-	16	-	TRBV7-3	CASSVAPFGTGYEQYF	TGTGCCAGCAGCGTAGCCCCGTTTGGGACCGGCTACGAGCAGTACTTC
TRBJ1-2	-	12	-	TRBV29-1	CSVFRQGGGYTF	TGCAGCGTCTTTCGGCAGGGTGGTGGCTACACCTTC
TRBJ2-7	many	11	TRBD1	TRBV29-1	CSVGQGHEQYF	TGCAGCGTGGGACAGGGCCACGAGCAGTACTTC
TRBJ2-5	few	14	TRBD1	TRBV9	CASSKTGAGETQYF	TGTGCCAGCAGCAAGACAGGGGCGGGAGAGACCCAGTACTTC
TRBJ2-5	few	14	-	TRBV28	CASSSAGIRETQYF	TGTGCCAGCAGTTCCGCCGGGATAAGGGAGACCCAGTACTTC
TRBJ2-2	few	16	-	TRBV4-3	CASSQGPFVSSDSLFF	TGCGCCAGCAGCCAAGGCCCGTTTGTGTCATCAGACTCGCTGTTTTTT
TRBJ2-1	-	12	-	TRBV5-1	CASGQGRDEQFF	TGCGCCAGCGGGCAGGGGCGCGATGAGCAGTTCTTC
TRBJ1-6	few	14	TRBD1	TRBV7-9	CASSATGANSPLHF	TGTGCCAGCAGCGCTACAGGGGCCAACTCACCCCTCCACTTT
TRBJ2-2	-	15	TRBD1	TRBV4-3	CASSPDPGGTGELFF	TGCGCCAGCAGCCCCGACCCAGGGGGAACCGGGGAGCTGTTTTTT
TRBJ1-1	-	15	-	TRBV4-1	CASSQSQGQNTEAFF	TGCGCCAGCAGCCAAAGCCAGGGGCAGAACACTGAAGCTTTCTTT
TRBJ2-1	-	15	-	TRBV3-1	CASSRGGMIYNEQFF	TGTGCCAGCAGCCGTGGGGGCATGATCTACAATGAGCAGTTCTTC
TRBJ1-1	-	9	-	TRBV27	CASRREAFF	TGTGCCAGCAGGCGAGAAGCTTTCTTT
TRBJ2-3	few	15	TRBD2	TRBV30	CAWSVTSAHTDTQYF	TGTGCCTGGAGTGTAACTAGCGCCCACACAGATACGCAGTATTTT
TRBJ2-3	-	15	-	TRBV20-1	CSAAIGQGFPDTQYF	TGCAGTGCGGCGATTGGGCAGGGTTTTCCAGATACGCAGTATTTT
TRBJ2-1	-	18	TRBD2	TRBV6-5	CASSYFSVVAGANNEQFF	TGTGCCAGCAGTTACTTTAGTGTGGTAGCGGGGGCGAACAATGAGCAGTTCTTC
TRBJ2-3	-	14	-	TRBV27	CAISSHRRGDTQYF	TGTGCCATCAGCAGTCACCGGAGAGGTGATACGCAGTATTTT
TRBJ2-1	few	15	-	TRBV10-3	CAISESRSAGNEQFF	TGTGCCATCAGTGAAAGTAGATCCGCGGGGAATGAGCAGTTCTTC
TRBJ1-1	-	15	TRBD1	TRBV29-1	CSVEVAGGSGTEAFF	TGCAGCGTTGAAGTGGCAGGGGGCTCAGGAACTGAAGCTTTCTTT
TRBJ2-2	many	14	-	TRBV3-1	CASSQDQWNGELFF	TGTGCCAGCAGCCAAGATCAGTGGAACGGGGAGCTGTTTTTT
TRBJ2-2	-	16	-	TRBV11-2	CASSLSALASPGELFF	TGTGCCAGCAGCTTATCAGCACTAGCATCACCCGGGGAGCTGTTTTTT
TRBJ2-1	few	14	-	TRBV4-1	CASSPRGAYNEQFF	TGCGCCAGCAGCCCCCGGGGAGCTTACAATGAGCAGTTCTTC
TRBJ2-3	-	15	-	TRBV5-1	CASSDDRFGTDTQYF	TGCGCCAGCAGCGATGACAGATTCGGCACAGATACGCAGTATTTT
TRBJ2-1	few	15	-	TRBV5-1	CASSLEGESYNEQFF	TGCGCCAGCAGCTTGGAGGGAGAGTCCTACAATGAGCAGTTCTTC
TRBJ2-3	many	15	TRBD2	TRBV7-2	CASIRGGSSTDTQYF	TGTGCCAGCATCCGGGGGGGCTCTAGCACAGATACGCAGTATTTT
TRBJ2-5	many	13	-	TRBV12-3/TRBV12-4	CASSLEVWETQYF	TGTGCCAGCAGTTTAGAGGTGTGGGAGACCCAGTACTTC
TRBJ2-4	few	14	-	TRBV4-3	CASSQDVAKNIQYF	TGCGCCAGCAGCCAAGATGTGGCCAAAAACATTCAGTACTTC
TRBJ2-5	few	16	-	TRBV7-2	CASSPRGGVIQETQYF	TGTGCCAGCAGCCCGCGGGGAGGAGTGATACAAGAGACCCAGTACTTC
TRBJ2-2	few	15	-	TRBV6-2/TRBV6-3	CASSGLGVHTGELFF	TGTGCCAGCAGTGGACTTGGGGTTCACACCGGGGAGCTGTTTTTT
TRBJ1-2	once	12	-	TRBV9	CASSPANYGYTF	TGTGCCAGCTCCCCGGCTAACTATGGCTACACCTTC
TRBJ1-5	few	14	-	TRBV12-3/TRBV12-4	CASSDGNSNQPQHF	TGTGCCAGCAGTGACGGGAACTCTAATCAGCCCCAGCATTTT
TRBJ1-6	few	15	TRBD1	TRBV4-3	CASTFRQGGNSPLHF	TGCGCCAGCACCTTCAGACAGGGTGGTAATTCACCCCTCCACTTT
TRBJ2-1	-	15	-	TRBV5-1	CASSLRGGAYNEQFF	TGCGCCAGCAGCTTACGAGGGGGGGCCTACAATGAGCAGTTCTTC
TRBJ1-1	many	13	TRBD1	TRBV7-6	CASSKTGYTEAFF	TGTGCCAGCAGCAAGACAGGGTACACTGAAGCTTTCTTT
TRBJ1-1	-	15	-	TRBV12-3/TRBV12-4	CASSFGGRVNTEAFF	TGTGCCAGCAGTTTCGGGGGACGGGTGAACACTGAAGCTTTCTTT
TRBJ1-1	-	16	-	TRBV6-2/TRBV6-3	CASSYSTGGMNTEAFF	TGTGCCAGCAGTTACTCGACAGGAGGGATGAACACTGAAGCTTTCTTT
TRBJ1-1	once	13	TRBD1	TRBV6-2/TRBV6-3	CASSYGQGVQAFF	TGTGCCAGCAGTTACGGACAGGGCGTGCAGGCTTTCTTT
TRBJ2-3	few	15	TRBD2	TRBV5-1	CASTAGETSTDTQYF	TGCGCCAGCACGGCGGGGGAAACGAGCACAGATACGCAGTATTTT
TRBJ2-1	-	14	-	TRBV4-3	CASSAKGDYNEQFF	TGCGCCAGCAGCGCAAAAGGGGACTACAATGAGCAGTTCTTC
TRBJ2-2	many	16	TRBD1	TRBV24-1	CATSDPGGSDTGELFF	TGTGCCACCAGTGATCCAGGGGGTTCCGACACCGGGGAGCTGTTTTTT
TRBJ2-3	-	16	TRBD2	TRBV29-1	CSVEEGQGGKGDTQYF	TGCAGCGTTGAAGAGGGGCAGGGAGGGAAGGGAGATACGCAGTATTTT
TRBJ2-5	-	13	-	TRBV5-5	CASSLAPGETQYF	TGTGCCAGCAGCTTAGCGCCTGGAGAGACCCAGTACTTC
TRBJ1-2	-	14	-	TRBV3-1	CASSQEQRYYGYTF	TGTGCCAGCAGCCAAGAGCAAAGATACTATGGCTACACCTTC
TRBJ2-3	few	15	-	TRBV5-1	CASSLEGRAADTQYF	TGCGCCAGCAGCTTGGAGGGCAGGGCGGCAGATACGCAGTATTTT
TRBJ2-5	-	12	-	TRBV6-6	CASSYRKETQYF	TGTGCCAGCAGTTACCGCAAAGAGACCCAGTACTTC
TRBJ1-2	few	16	-	TRBV27	CASSLKGQAGVYGYTF	TGTGCCAGCAGTTTAAAGGGTCAGGCAGGGGTTTATGGCTACACCTTC
TRBJ1-2	many	14	-	TRBV28	CASSPLGSNYGYTF	TGTGCCAGCAGCCCGCTGGGGTCTAACTATGGCTACACCTTC
TRBJ2-3	-	16	TRBD1	TRBV7-2	CASSLGTGYSTDTQYF	TGTGCCAGCAGCTTAGGGACAGGCTATAGCACAGATACGCAGTATTTT
TRBJ2-7	few	14	-	TRBV6-2/TRBV6-3	CASSYDDRSYEQYF	TGTGCCAGCAGTTACGATGACAGATCATACGAGCAGTACTTC
TRBJ2-1	-	18	-	TRBV7-9	CASSRPLGSDRPDNEQFF	TGTGCCAGCAGCCGCCCCTTGGGCTCGGACAGACCAGACAATGAGCAGTTCTTC
TRBJ2-1	many	12	-	TRBV12-3/TRBV12-4	CASSSVYNEQFF	TGTGCCAGCAGTTCAGTTTACAATGAGCAGTTCTTC
TRBJ2-5	-	13	-	TRBV9	CASSPPRVETQYF	TGTGCCAGCAGCCCCCCCCGTGTGGAGACCCAGTACTTC